This T cell receptor beta chain comes out of a study of PD-1 blockade in mismatch repair-deficient tumors. The overall study: All were previously treated, progressing patients with about 12 mismatch repair-deficient cancer types. Study outcomes and limitations: Tumor-resident clones, often undetectable pretreatment in blood, expanded then contracted after pembrolizumab.

A remark on this clone: Its specificity is unknown.

J lost 0 bases, V lost 0 bases, and 17 bases had no gene match. Germline V CDR1 and CDR2: WSHSY, SAAADI. The CDR3 runs to 21 residues. Mismatch repair deficiency was confirmed in all patients, by PCR or immunohistochemistry. The TCR-sequenced patients were a few responders to pembrolizumab. Profiled with immunoSEQ multiplex PCR; TCRdb holds only in-frame clones, not every one. The data contain 120,000 or so clones, 70% to 90% of them singletons. This receptor was taken from an adult with mismatch repair-deficient cancer. The chain employs TRBV10-2 and TRBJ2-3; 8 nucleotides align to TRBD2. The source material was peripheral blood, sampled 44 weeks after starting pembrolizumab. The DNA for the CDR3 is TGCGCCAGCAGTGAGTCAGGGGCAGGTAGACTAGCGTCTGGTAGCACAGATACGCAGTATTTT. This codes for CASSESGAGRLASGSTDTQYF.